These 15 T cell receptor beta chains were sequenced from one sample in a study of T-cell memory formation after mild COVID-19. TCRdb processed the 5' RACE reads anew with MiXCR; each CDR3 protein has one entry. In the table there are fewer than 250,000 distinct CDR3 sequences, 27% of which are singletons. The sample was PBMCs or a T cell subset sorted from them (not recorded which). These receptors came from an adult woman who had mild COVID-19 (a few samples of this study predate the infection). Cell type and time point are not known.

The CDR3: CASSHGTASSYEQYF. CDR3 nucleotides: TGTGCCAGCAGCCACGGGACAGCGAGCTCCTACGAGCAGTACTTC. V usage is TRBV11-3 and J usage is TRBJ2-7; TRBD1 matches at 7 bases. The V segment lost 5 bases and the J segment 0 bases; nucleotides outside the gene matches: 7. From germline, CDR1 is SGHNT and CDR2 YENEEA. CDR3 length: 15 residues.

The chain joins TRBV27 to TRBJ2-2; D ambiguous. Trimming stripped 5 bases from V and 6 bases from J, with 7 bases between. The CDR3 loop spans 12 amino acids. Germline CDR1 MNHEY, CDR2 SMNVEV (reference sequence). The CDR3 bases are TGTGCCAGCAGTCTCCCTCCCGGGGAGCTGTTTTTT. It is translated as CASSLPPGELFF.

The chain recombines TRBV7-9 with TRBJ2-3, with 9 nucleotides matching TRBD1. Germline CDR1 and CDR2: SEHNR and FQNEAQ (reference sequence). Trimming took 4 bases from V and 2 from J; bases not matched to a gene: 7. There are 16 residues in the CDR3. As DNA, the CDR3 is TGTGCCAGCAGCTGGACCGGGACAGGGTACACAGATACGCAGTATTTT. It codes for CASSWTGTGYTDTQYF.

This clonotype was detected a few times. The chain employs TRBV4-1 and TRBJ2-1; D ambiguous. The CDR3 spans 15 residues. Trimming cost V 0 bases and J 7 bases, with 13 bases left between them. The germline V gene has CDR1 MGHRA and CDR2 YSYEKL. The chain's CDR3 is CASSQEPGPPNEQFF. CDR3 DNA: TGCGCCAGCAGCCAAGAACCCGGGCCTCCGAATGAGCAGTTCTTC.

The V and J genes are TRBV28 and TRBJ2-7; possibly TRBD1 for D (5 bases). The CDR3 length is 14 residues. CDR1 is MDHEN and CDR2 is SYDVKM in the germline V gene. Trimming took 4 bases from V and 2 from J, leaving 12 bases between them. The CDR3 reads CASSSLTVTYEQYF. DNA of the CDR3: TGTGCCAGCAGTTCCTTGACAGTAACCTACGAGCAGTACTTC.

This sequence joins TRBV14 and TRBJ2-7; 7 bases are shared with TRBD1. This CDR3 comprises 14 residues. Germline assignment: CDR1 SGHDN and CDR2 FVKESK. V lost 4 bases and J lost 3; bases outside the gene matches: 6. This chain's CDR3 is CASSPGQIFYEQYF. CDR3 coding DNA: TGTGCCAGCAGCCCGGGACAGATTTTCTACGAGCAGTACTTC.

Here the CDR3 reads CASSKPSDSPVKYF. In DNA form, the CDR3 reads TGTGCCAGCAGTAAACCCTCGGACAGCCCGGTGAAGTATTTT. The rearrangement links TRBV6-6 to TRBJ2-3; D may be TRBD1 (6 bases). V was shortened by 5 bases and J by 13 bases, with 22 bases between the two germline ends. This CDR3 contains 14 residues. Germline CDR1 is MNHNY and CDR2 is SVGAGI (reference sequence).

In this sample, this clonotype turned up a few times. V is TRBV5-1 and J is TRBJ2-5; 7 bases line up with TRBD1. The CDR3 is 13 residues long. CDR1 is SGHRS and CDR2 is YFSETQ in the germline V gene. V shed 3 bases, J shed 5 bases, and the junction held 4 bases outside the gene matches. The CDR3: CASSSTGTETQYF. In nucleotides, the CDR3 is TGCGCCAGCAGCTCGACAGGGACGGAGACCCAGTACTTC.

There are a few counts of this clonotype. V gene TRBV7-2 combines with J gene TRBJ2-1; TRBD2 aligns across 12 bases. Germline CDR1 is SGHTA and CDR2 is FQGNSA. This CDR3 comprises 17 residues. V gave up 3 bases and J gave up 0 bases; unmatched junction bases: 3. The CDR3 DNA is TGTGCCAGCAGCTTCCTAGCGGGAGGGAGCTCCTACAATGAGCAGTTCTTC. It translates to CASSFLAGGSSYNEQFF.

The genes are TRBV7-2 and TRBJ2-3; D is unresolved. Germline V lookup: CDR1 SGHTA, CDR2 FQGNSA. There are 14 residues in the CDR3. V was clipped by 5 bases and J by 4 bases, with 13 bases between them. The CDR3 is CASSPRGSADTQYF. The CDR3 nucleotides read TGTGCCAGCAGCCCCCGAGGTTCCGCAGATACGCAGTATTTT.

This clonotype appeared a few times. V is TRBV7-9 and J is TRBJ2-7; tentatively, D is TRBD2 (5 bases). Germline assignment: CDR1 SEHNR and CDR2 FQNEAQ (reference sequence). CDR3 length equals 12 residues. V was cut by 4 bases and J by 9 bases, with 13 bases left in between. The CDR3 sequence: CASSSGEAVQYF. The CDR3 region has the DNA TGTGCCAGCAGCTCCGGTGAAGCGGTGCAGTACTTC.

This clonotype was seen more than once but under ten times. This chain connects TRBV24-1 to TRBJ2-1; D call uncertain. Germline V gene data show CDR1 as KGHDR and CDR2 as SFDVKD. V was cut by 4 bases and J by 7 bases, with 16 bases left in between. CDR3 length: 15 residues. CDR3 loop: CATSDRAITGNEQFF. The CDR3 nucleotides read TGTGCCACCAGTGACCGAGCGATTACTGGGAATGAGCAGTTCTTC.

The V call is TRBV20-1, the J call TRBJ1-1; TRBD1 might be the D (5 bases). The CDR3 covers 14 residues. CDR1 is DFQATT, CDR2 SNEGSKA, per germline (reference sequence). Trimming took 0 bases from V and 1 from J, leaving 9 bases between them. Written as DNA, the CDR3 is TGCAGTGCTAGAGAAAGGGGCGCGAACACTGAAGCTTTCTTT. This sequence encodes CSARERGANTEAFF.

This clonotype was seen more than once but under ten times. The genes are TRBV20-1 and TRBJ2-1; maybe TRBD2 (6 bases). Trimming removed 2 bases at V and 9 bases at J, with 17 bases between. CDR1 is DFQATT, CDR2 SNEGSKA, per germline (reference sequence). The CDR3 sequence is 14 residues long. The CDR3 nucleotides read TGCAGTGCTAGAATCGGGTGGGGGGACGGTGAGCAGTTCTTC. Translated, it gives CSARIGWGDGEQFF.

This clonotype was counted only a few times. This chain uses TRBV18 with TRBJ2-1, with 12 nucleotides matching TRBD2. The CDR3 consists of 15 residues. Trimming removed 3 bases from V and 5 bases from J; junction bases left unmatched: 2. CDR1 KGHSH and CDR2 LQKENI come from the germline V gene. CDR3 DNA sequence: TGTGCCAGCTCACCCCGGACTAGCGGGGACAATGAGCAGTTCTTC. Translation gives CASSPRTSGDNEQFF.